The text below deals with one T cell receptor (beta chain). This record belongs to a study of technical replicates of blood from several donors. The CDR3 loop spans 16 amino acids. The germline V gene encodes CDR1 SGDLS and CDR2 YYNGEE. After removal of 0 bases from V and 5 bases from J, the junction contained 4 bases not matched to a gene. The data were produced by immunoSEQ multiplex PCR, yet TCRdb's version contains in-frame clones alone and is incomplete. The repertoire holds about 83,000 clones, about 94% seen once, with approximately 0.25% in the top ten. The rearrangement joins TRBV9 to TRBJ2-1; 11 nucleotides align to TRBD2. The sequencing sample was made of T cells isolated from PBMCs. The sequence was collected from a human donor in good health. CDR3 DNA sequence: TGTGCCAGCAGCGTAGTCCTAGCGGGAGGTAACAATGAGCAGTTCTTC. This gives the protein CASSVVLAGGNNEQFF.